The 27 T cell receptor beta chains listed next were all sequenced from one sample in a study of blood T cell repertoires in COVID-19. Some clones are missing from TCRdb's copy, which holds only in-frame ones; the method was immunoSEQ multiplex PCR. In the table there are over 90,000 clones, over 75% of which are singletons. Sequencing was performed on peripheral blood. The receptor set was obtained from a man at least 80 years old with active or convalescent COVID-19.

This clone was detected a few times. J is TRBJ1-6 and V is TRBV7-2; weak D call: TRBD1 (6 bases). V lost 1 base and J lost 7, with 8 bases in between. The CDR3 contains 14 residues. The germline CDR1 and CDR2 sequences are SGHTA and FQGNSA. The CDR3 region has the DNA TGTGCCAGCAGCTTAGGGACAGCGAATTCACCCCTCCACTTT. It codes for CASSLGTANSPLHF.

The CDR3 DNA follows: TGTGCCAGCAGCCAAGGAGCGGGGGGGCGCCTAAGTGAGCAGTTCTTC. Translation gives CASSQGAGGRLSEQFF. The chain is built from TRBV5-4 and TRBJ2-1, with 10 bases aligning to TRBD2. This CDR3 is 16 amino acids long. The V gene end was trimmed by 4 bases and the J gene end by 9 bases; junction bases not matched to a gene: 13. Germline-derived CDR1 and CDR2 are SGHNT and YYREEE (reference sequence).

The chain uses TRBV5-1 and TRBJ1-4; D gene ambiguous. This CDR3 region has 13 residues. Between the trimmed V and J ends, which lost 4 bases and 8 bases, there was a span of 12 bases. Germline V gene data show CDR1 as SGHRS and CDR2 as YFSETQ. CDR3 in DNA: TGCGCCAGCAGCCCTACGGGAACAGAAAAACTGTTTTTT. Its translation: CASSPTGTEKLFF.

V and J are TRBV7-9 and TRBJ1-2; D is possibly TRBD1 (5 bases). The germline gives CDR1 SEHNR, CDR2 FQNEAQ (reference sequence). V was cut by 4 bases and J by 6 bases, with 12 bases left in between. This CDR3 region has 13 residues. The CDR3 here is CASSSDTSDGYTF. In nucleotides, the CDR3 is TGTGCCAGCAGCTCGGACACTTCTGATGGCTACACCTTC.

The V and J genes are TRBV7-9 and TRBJ2-7; 7 bases fit TRBD2. Unmatched junction bases numbered 8, after V lost 5 bases and J lost 7 bases. The CDR3 has 13 amino acids. Germline CDR1 SEHNR, CDR2 FQNEAQ (reference sequence). In DNA, the CDR3 is TGTGCCAGCAGCCCGGGGGGAGGGGATGAGCAGTACTTC. Amino acid sequence: CASSPGGGDEQYF.

This chain joins TRBV12-3 or TRBV12-4 and TRBJ2-5, with a tentative D call TRBD2 (5 bases). Trimming took off 2 bases at V and 4 bases at J, with 8 bases between the two ends. This CDR3 comprises 13 residues. The CDR3 protein is CASSLSGRETQYF. As DNA, the CDR3 is TGTGCCAGCAGTTTAAGCGGCAGAGAGACCCAGTACTTC.

This clone has a single count. The chain has TRBV27 and TRBJ1-1; D is unresolved. Germline CDR1 reads MNHEY; CDR2 reads SMNVEV (reference sequence). Trimming left V 1 base short and J 0 bases short, with 18 bases between. The CDR3 runs 18 residues. The CDR3 spells CASSLYPPRFQVNTEAFF. For the CDR3, the DNA is TGTGCCAGCAGTTTATACCCCCCCAGGTTTCAGGTGAACACTGAAGCTTTCTTT.

J is TRBJ2-7 and V is TRBV15, with D possibly matching TRBD2 (6 bases). The CDR3 is made up of 13 amino acids. Trimming removed 5 bases at V and 5 bases at J, with 13 bases between. Germline CDR1 reads LNHNV; CDR2 reads YYDKDF (reference sequence). The CDR3 here is CATSFRGGDEQYF. Written as DNA, the CDR3 is TGTGCCACCAGCTTCCGGGGCGGGGACGAGCAGTACTTC.

The chain joins TRBV19 to TRBJ1-6; D uncertain. The CDR3 contains 14 residues. Trimming took off 5 bases at V and 7 bases at J, with 12 bases between the two ends. Germline-derived CDR1 and CDR2 are LNHDA and SQIVND (reference sequence). CDR3 loop: CASSSEAQNSPLHF. CDR3 in DNA: TGTGCCAGTAGTTCTGAGGCTCAAAATTCACCCCTCCACTTT.

This chain links TRBV5-6 with TRBJ1-2; D is unresolved. In germline, CDR1 is SGHDT, CDR2 YYEEEE. V was shortened by 3 bases and J by 2 bases, with 11 bases between the two germline ends. CDR3 length: 14 residues. The CDR3 bases are TGTGCCAGCAGCTCAACTACCCCGAACTATGGCTACACCTTC. Translating it yields CASSSTTPNYGYTF.

This chain links TRBV28 with TRBJ1-2, with a tentative D call TRBD1 (5 bases). V lost 4 bases and J lost 1, with 10 bases in between. This CDR3 contains 14 residues. Germline CDR1 reads MDHEN; CDR2 reads SYDVKM. The DNA for the CDR3 is TGTGCCAGCAGTTCGGGGGGGGATAACTATGGCTACACCTTC. As protein: CASSSGGDNYGYTF.

This sequence joins TRBV5-1 and TRBJ2-1; 9 positions match TRBD2. Unmatched junction bases numbered 8, after V lost 3 bases and J lost 4 bases. The CDR3 runs to 16 residues. Germline CDR1 SGHRS, CDR2 YFSETQ. The CDR3 DNA reads as TGCGCCAGCAGCTGGAGGCTAGCGGGGATTTACAATGAGCAGTTCTTC. This translates into CASSWRLAGIYNEQFF.

V and J are TRBV19 and TRBJ2-2; 10 bases are shared with TRBD2. CDR1 is LNHDA and CDR2 is SQIVND in the germline V gene (reference sequence). This CDR3 is built from 15 residues. J gave up 1 base and V 5 bases, and 1 base lay outside the gene matches. The CDR3: CASSASGGNTGELFF. Here the CDR3 DNA reads TGTGCCAGTAGTGCTAGCGGGGGGAACACCGGGGAGCTGTTTTTT.

This clone was recorded once. The chain combines TRBV7-2 with TRBJ2-7, with D tentatively TRBD1 (6 bases). CDR1 is SGHTA and CDR2 is FQGNSA in the germline V gene. V shed 5 bases and J shed 3 bases, with 11 bases lying between them. The CDR3 sequence is 13 residues long. CDR3 loop: CASSQGWDYEQYF. CDR3 bases: TGTGCCAGCAGCCAGGGGTGGGACTACGAGCAGTACTTC.

The chain combines TRBV28 with TRBJ1-5; TRBD1 matches at 7 bases. V was clipped by 6 bases and J by 0 bases; unmatched bases: 8. The length of the CDR3 is 16 residues. Germline loops: CDR1 MDHEN, CDR2 SYDVKM. CDR3 sequence: CASSTRQGYSNQPQHF. In nucleotides, the CDR3 is TGTGCCAGCAGCACCAGACAGGGATATAGCAATCAGCCCCAGCATTTT.

This chain links TRBV19 with TRBJ2-7; TRBD1 might be the D (6 bases). CDR1 and CDR2 (germline): LNHDA, SQIVND (reference sequence). Trimming removed 4 bases from V and 6 bases from J, with 16 bases in between. This CDR3 comprises 14 residues. As DNA, the CDR3 is TGTGCCAGTAGTACACAGGGTGGGTCCCTCGAGCAGTACTTC. This gives the protein CASSTQGGSLEQYF. Complete variable domain (other parts from reference TRBV19 and TRBJ2-7): DGGITQSPKYLFRKEGQNVTLSCEQNLNHDAMYWYRQDPGQGLRLIYYSQIVNDFQKGDIAEGYSVSREKKESFPLTVTSAQKNPTAFYLCASSTQGGSLEQYFGPGTRLTVT.

The CDR3, as DNA: TGCAGTGCTAGTCCGGGAACAAGTTTTTTTGGCTATGGCTACACCTTC. Amino acids: CSASPGTSFFGYGYTF. The chain is built from TRBV20-1 and TRBJ1-2; D not certain. CDR3 size: 16 residues. Trimming shortened V by 3 bases and J by 4 bases, and 21 bases separated the two germline ends. Germline V gene lookup returns CDR1 DFQATT and CDR2 SNEGSKA (reference sequence).

The chain recombines TRBV4-1 with TRBJ1-6; the D is unclear. The CDR3 extends over 15 amino acids. The germline V gene has CDR1 MGHRA and CDR2 YSYEKL. Trimming pared 0 bases from V and 10 bases from J, leaving 13 bases between. CDR3 nucleotides: TGCGCCAGCAGCCAAGAGTGGAGTTCCCAATCACCCCTCCACTTT. It encodes CASSQEWSSQSPLHF.

This clone was seen just once. The J gene is TRBJ2-7, the V gene TRBV27; 9 bases match TRBD1. The CDR3 contains 14 residues. The J segment lost 6 bases and the V segment lost 5 bases, leaving 8 bases of the junction unmatched. Germline CDR1 reads MNHEY; CDR2 reads SMNVEV (reference sequence). The CDR3 protein is CASSPTGGFSEQYF. CDR3 in DNA: TGTGCCAGCAGTCCCACAGGGGGCTTTTCCGAGCAGTACTTC.

Only one count was recorded for this clone. The J gene is TRBJ1-2, the V gene TRBV7-8; D unresolved. Germline V gene lookup returns CDR1 SGHVS and CDR2 FQNEAQ. The CDR3 covers 16 residues. Trimming cost V 5 bases and J 1 base, with 17 bases left between them. CDR3 sequence reads: CASSLGRGGFNYGYTF. In DNA, the CDR3 is TGTGCCAGCAGCCTAGGGCGGGGAGGATTTAACTATGGCTACACCTTC.

The chain employs TRBV5-4 and TRBJ1-2; D unresolved. CDR1 and CDR2 from the germline V gene are SGHNT and YYREEE (reference sequence). The CDR3 is made up of 12 amino acids. The germline V and J ends were trimmed by 4 bases and 0 bases, with 4 bases remaining between them. This chain's CDR3 is CASSSPNYGYTF. The DNA of the CDR3 is TGTGCCAGCAGCAGCCCTAACTATGGCTACACCTTC.

The chain carries TRBV4-2 and TRBJ1-3, with 8 bases identical to TRBD1. In germline, CDR1 is LGHNA, CDR2 YNFKEQ. V gave up 3 bases and J gave up 3 bases; unmatched junction bases: 7. The CDR3 sequence is 16 residues long. The CDR3 reads CASSHQQGGNGNTIYF. The CDR3 DNA reads as TGTGCCAGCAGCCACCAACAGGGGGGCAATGGAAACACCATATATTTT.

The V gene is TRBV6-6, the J gene TRBJ1-2, with D possibly TRBD1 on 5 matching bases. Germline values: CDR1 MNHNY, CDR2 SVGAGI (reference sequence). V was pared by 4 bases and J by 7 bases, with 13 bases between. The length of the CDR3 is 13 residues. DNA of the CDR3: TGTGCCAGCAGTTGGCAGGACACGGGTGGCTACACCTTC. Protein sequence: CASSWQDTGGYTF.

This clone was recorded a few times. The genes are TRBV30 and TRBJ1-1; 9 bases fit TRBD1. The junction had 4 bases not matched to a gene; V was cut back by 5 bases and J by 0 bases. Per the germline V gene, CDR1 is GTSNPN and CDR2 is SVGIG (reference sequence). This CDR3 comprises 14 residues. DNA of the CDR3: TGTGCCTGGGGGACAGGGATTATGAACACTGAAGCTTTCTTT. Its protein product is CAWGTGIMNTEAFF. Supplemented by reference TRBV30 and TRBJ1-1, the full variable domain reads SQTIHQWPATLVQPVGSPLSLECTVEGTSNPNLYWYRQAAGRGLQLLFYSVGIGQISSEVPQNLSASRPQDRQFILSSKKLLLSDSGFYLCAWGTGIMNTEAFFGQGTRLTVV.

This clone was seen a few times. The chain uses TRBV4-3 and TRBJ1-5; 7 bases fit TRBD1. Losses at the gene ends were 0 bases for V and 4 bases for J; bases not matched to a gene: 9. Per germline, CDR1 LGHNA and CDR2 YSLEER. This CDR3 is built from 17 residues. CDR3 sequence reads: CASSQDWLAGGNQPQHF. The CDR3, as DNA: TGCGCCAGCAGCCAAGATTGGCTGGCAGGGGGGAATCAGCCCCAGCATTTT.

The V and J genes are TRBV3-1 (or the pseudogene TRBV3-2) and TRBJ2-5, with 13 nucleotides matching TRBD2. The CDR3 length is 15 residues. Per the germline V gene, CDR1 is LGHDT and CDR2 is YNNKEL (reference sequence). Trimming at V came to 2 bases and at J to 4 bases, leaving 1 base not matched to a gene. The CDR3 DNA reads TGTGCCAGCAGCCAACGGACTAGCGGGGGAGAGACCCAGTACTTC. This sequence encodes CASSQRTSGGETQYF.

A single count supports this clone. J is TRBJ1-2 and V is TRBV11-2; D uncertain. Germline V gene lookup returns CDR1 SGHAT and CDR2 FQNNGV. This CDR3 region has 12 residues. The V end was cut by 4 bases, the J end by 4 bases, with 7 bases between. CDR3 amino acids: CASSSTPYGYTF. CDR3 in DNA: TGTGCCAGCAGCTCAACACCCTATGGCTACACCTTC.